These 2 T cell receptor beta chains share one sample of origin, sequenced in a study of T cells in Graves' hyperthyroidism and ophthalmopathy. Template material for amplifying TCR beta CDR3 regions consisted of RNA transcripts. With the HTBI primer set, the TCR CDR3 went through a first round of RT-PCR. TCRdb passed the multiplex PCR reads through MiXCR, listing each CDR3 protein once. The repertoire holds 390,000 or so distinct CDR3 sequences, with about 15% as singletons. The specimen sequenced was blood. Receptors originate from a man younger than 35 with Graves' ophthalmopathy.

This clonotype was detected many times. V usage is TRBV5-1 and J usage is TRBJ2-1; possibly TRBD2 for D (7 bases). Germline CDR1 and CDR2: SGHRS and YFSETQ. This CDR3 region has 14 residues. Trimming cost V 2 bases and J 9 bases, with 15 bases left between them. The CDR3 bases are TGCGCCAGCAGCTTTGTAGGGGGGGCTGGTGAGCAGTTCTTC. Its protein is CASSFVGGAGEQFF. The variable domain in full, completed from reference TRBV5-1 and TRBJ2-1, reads KAGVTQTPRYLIKTRGQQVTLSCSPISGHRSVSWYQQTPGQGLQFLFEYFSETQRNKGNFPGRFSGRQFSNSRSEMNVSTLELGDSALYLCASSFVGGAGEQFFGPGTRLTVL.

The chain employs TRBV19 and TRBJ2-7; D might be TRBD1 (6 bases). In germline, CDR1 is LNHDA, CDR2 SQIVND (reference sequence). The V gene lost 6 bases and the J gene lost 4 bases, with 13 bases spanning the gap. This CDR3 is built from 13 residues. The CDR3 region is CASSRGYGYEQYF. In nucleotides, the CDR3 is TGTGCCAGTAGCAGGGGCTATGGATACGAGCAGTACTTC.